These 32 T cell receptor beta chains originate from one sample sequenced in a study of blood T cells in healthy people across ages. A J-beta primer mix and a sample-barcoded 5' primer were used in a second PCR of about 6 to 12 cycles. MiXCR was run by TCRdb on the 5' RACE reads, yielding one entry per CDR3 protein. The data show 1.5 million to 2 million distinct CDR3 sequences, around 35% seen once. Sequencing was done on a sample of blood. Receptors originate from a woman in her twenties or thirties in good health.

The chain combines TRBV27 with TRBJ2-7, with 9 bases matching TRBD1. Trimming took 5 bases from V and 5 from J; bases not matched to a gene: 7. There are 14 residues in the CDR3. CDR1 MNHEY and CDR2 SMNVEV come from the germline V gene (reference sequence). The CDR3 is CASSQGQGYNEQYF. The CDR3 nucleotides are TGTGCCAGCAGTCAGGGACAGGGTTATAACGAGCAGTACTTC.

The sample holds one count of this clonotype. The rearrangement uses TRBV20-1 and TRBJ2-7; D ambiguous. This CDR3 is built from 9 residues. Germline CDR1 reads DFQATT; CDR2 reads SNEGSKA (reference sequence). The CDR3 DNA follows: TGCCTAAGGTCCTACGAGCAGTACTTC. This translates into CLRSYEQYF.

This clonotype was seen a handful of times. The chain combines TRBV9 with TRBJ1-5, with D possibly being TRBD1 (5 bases). This CDR3 region has 16 residues. Germline assignment: CDR1 SGDLS and CDR2 YYNGEE. V shed 0 bases and J shed 6 bases, with 16 bases lying between them. CDR3: CASSVGGGEFSQPQHF. DNA for the CDR3: TGTGCCAGCAGCGTAGGAGGAGGGGAATTTAGTCAGCCCCAGCATTTT.

This clonotype appeared a single time. The genes are TRBV7-9 and TRBJ2-1, with TRBD2 matching 10 bases. CDR3 size: 14 residues. The germline CDR1 and CDR2 sequences are SEHNR and FQNEAQ (reference sequence). The V segment lost 8 bases and the J segment 8 bases; nucleotides outside the gene matches: 9. CDR3 nucleotide sequence: TGTGCCAGCCGTCCGGCTAGCGGGAGATATGAGCAGTTCTTC. Amino acid sequence: CASRPASGRYEQFF.

V usage is TRBV11-2 and J usage is TRBJ2-5, with D hard to call. TRBJ2-7 matches the DNA end more closely, so the J call is doubtful. Germline assignment: CDR1 SGHAT and CDR2 FQNNGV. CDR3 size: 14 residues. The CDR3 nucleotides read TGTGCCAGCAGCGGAGTAAAGTCCTCCTACGAGCAGTACTTC. This encodes CASSGVKSSYEQYF.

Concerning this clonotype: A much more abundant neighbour one base away suggests this may be a read error. The chain combines TRBV4-1 with TRBJ2-4; D uncertain. The J call may be in error: the DNA end matches TRBJ2-7 better. The CDR3 covers 16 residues. CDR1 and CDR2 (germline): MGHRA, YSYEKL. CDR3 bases: TGCGCCAGCAGCCAAGAAGCCCGGGCCCTCTGGGACGAGCAGTACTTC. Its protein product is CASSQEARALWDEQYF.

This chain uses TRBV7-8 with TRBJ2-7; a weak D match, TRBD2 (6 bases). The CDR3 runs 15 residues. Per the germline V gene, CDR1 is SGHVS and CDR2 is FQNEAQ. Trimming shortened V by 5 bases and J by 1 base, and 15 bases separated the two germline ends. For the CDR3, the DNA is TGTGCCAGCAGCCTCCGGGACTCACTATCCTACGAGCAGTACTTC. This sequence encodes CASSLRDSLSYEQYF.

This chain connects TRBV20-1 to TRBJ2-1; D could derive from TRBD1 or TRBD2 (6 bases each). V dropped 6 bases and J dropped 6 bases, with 15 bases sitting between them. The CDR3 consists of 13 residues. Germline values: CDR1 DFQATT, CDR2 SNEGSKA (reference sequence). CDR3 residues: CSANSPGANEQFF. CDR3 nucleotide sequence: TGCAGTGCGAATAGTCCGGGGGCCAATGAGCAGTTCTTC.

This clonotype has only a few counts. The rearrangement links TRBV14 to TRBJ1-2, with TRBD1 matching over 9 bases. The CDR3 consists of 14 residues. Germline V gene data show CDR1 as SGHDN and CDR2 as FVKESK. V trimming: 3 bases; J trimming: 4 bases; junction bases outside the gene matches: 3. The CDR3 sequence is CASSQTGGIYGYTF. The DNA of the CDR3 is TGTGCCAGCAGCCAGACAGGGGGTATCTATGGCTACACCTTC.

This clonotype has more than one count but fewer than ten. The rearrangement joins TRBV7-9 to TRBJ2-2, with D tentatively TRBD1 (5 bases). CDR3 length: 12 amino acids. V was clipped by 6 bases and J by 7 bases, with 9 bases between them. Germline loops: CDR1 SEHNR, CDR2 FQNEAQ (reference sequence). CDR3 coding DNA: TGTGCCAGCAGTCAGGGAATCGGGGAGCTGTTTTTT. This translates into CASSQGIGELFF.

This chain uses TRBV20-1 with TRBJ2-3; 16 nucleotides line up with TRBD2. The V and J ends lost 6 bases and 3 bases, in that order; junction bases with no gene match: 6. Germline V CDR1 and CDR2: DFQATT, SNEGSKA (reference sequence). The CDR3 extends over 16 amino acids. CDR3 loop: CSARGLAGGPTDTQYF. CDR3 in DNA: TGCAGTGCCCGGGGACTAGCGGGAGGGCCGACAGATACGCAGTATTTT.

Ten or more counts support this clonotype. The chain uses TRBV20-1 and TRBJ2-5, with D uncertain. The CDR3 is 13 amino acids. The V gene's germline CDR1 is DFQATT and CDR2 SNEGSKA (reference sequence). V gave up 0 bases and J gave up 4 bases, with 9 bases separating them. This CDR3 reads CSARELILETQYF. As DNA, the CDR3 is TGCAGTGCTAGAGAGCTAATCTTAGAGACCCAGTACTTC.

J is TRBJ2-1 and V is TRBV7-2; 14 bases match TRBD2. The CDR3 length is 17 residues. J lost 4 bases, V lost 2 bases, and 4 bases had no gene match. CDR1 is SGHTA and CDR2 is FQGNSA in the germline V gene. The CDR3: CASSLWGTSGGYNEQFF. The CDR3 DNA sequence: TGTGCCAGCAGCTTATGGGGGACTAGCGGGGGTTACAATGAGCAGTTCTTC.

This clonotype showed up many times. This chain joins TRBV9 and TRBJ2-1, with D possibly matching TRBD2 (6 bases). The germline V gene has CDR1 SGDLS and CDR2 YYNGEE. This CDR3 has 12 amino acids. The V end was cut by 2 bases, the J end by 10 bases, with 10 bases between. For the CDR3, the DNA is TGTGCCAGCAGCGTTGATGGGGGGGAGCAGTTCTTC. It specifies CASSVDGGEQFF. The complete variable domain, with remaining parts taken from reference TRBV9 and TRBJ2-1, reads DSGVTQTPKHLITATGQRVTLRCSPRSGDLSVYWYQQSLDQGLQFLIQYYNGEERAKGNILERFSAQQFPDLHSELNLSSLELGDSALYFCASSVDGGEQFFGPGTRLTVL.

This clonotype was detected only once. This sequence joins TRBV20-1 and TRBJ1-6; a possible D gene is TRBD1 (5 bases). The CDR3 is 17 residues long. CDR1 is DFQATT, CDR2 SNEGSKA, per germline (reference sequence). V lost 1 base to trimming and J lost 0 bases, with 13 bases between them. The CDR3 is CSARAFRDSSYNSPLHF. CDR3 DNA sequence: TGCAGTGCTAGAGCTTTCAGGGATAGCTCCTATAATTCACCCCTCCACTTT.

The V and J genes are TRBV7-2 and TRBJ2-7; TRBD1 agrees at 11 bases. This CDR3 region has 15 residues. V gave up 3 bases and J gave up 7 bases; unmatched junction bases: 8. Germline CDR1 SGHTA, CDR2 FQGNSA. CDR3 DNA: TGTGCCAGCAGCTTCCTCCGGGACAGGGGGAGGGAGCAGTACTTC. This sequence encodes CASSFLRDRGREQYF.

This clonotype has just one count. The junction shows a germline mismatch at one end, possibly a read error. The chain combines TRBV6-4 with TRBJ2-3, with 7 bases aligning to TRBD2. Germline values: CDR1 MRHNA, CDR2 SNTAGT. The CDR3 covers 15 residues. The CDR3: CASSNSSGGTDTQYF. The CDR3 DNA follows: TGTGCCAGCAGTAACTCGAGCGGGGGCACAGATACGCAGTATTTT.

This clonotype appeared many times. This chain joins TRBV12-3 or TRBV12-4 and TRBJ2-5, with TRBD1 as a possible D gene (5 bases). The CDR3 has 14 residues. The V end lost 8 bases, the J end lost 4 bases, and 17 bases lay between the germline ends. The CDR3 protein is CASGAVMLRETQYF. CDR3 DNA: TGTGCCAGCGGGGCTGTCATGCTTAGAGAGACCCAGTACTTC.

V gene TRBV10-3 combines with J gene TRBJ2-7; D not certain. The CDR3 is 12 amino acids. Looked up from germline, CDR1 is ENHRY and CDR2 is SYGVKD. V was shortened by 2 bases and J by 5 bases, with 7 bases between the two germline ends. This CDR3 reads CAISEVSHEQYF. The CDR3, as DNA: TGTGCCATCAGTGAGGTCAGCCACGAGCAGTACTTC.

V is TRBV25-1 and J is TRBJ2-1; 10 nucleotides match TRBD1. Unmatched junction bases numbered 10, after V lost 3 bases and J lost 8 bases. The CDR3 is 16 amino acids. Germline loops: CDR1 MGHDK, CDR2 SYGVNS. CDR3: CASSEYPGTGDDEQFF. The CDR3 nucleotides read TGTGCCAGCAGTGAGTACCCAGGGACAGGGGATGATGAGCAGTTCTTC.

This clonotype turned up a few times. V is TRBV20-1 and J is TRBJ2-1; TRBD2 might be the D (6 bases). This CDR3 comprises 15 residues. V lost 0 bases and J lost 4, with 13 bases in between. Germline values: CDR1 DFQATT, CDR2 SNEGSKA (reference sequence). CDR3 sequence (DNA): TGCAGTGCTAGAGATTGGTCGGCGGGGTACAATGAGCAGTTCTTC. Its protein is CSARDWSAGYNEQFF.

The V call is TRBV7-9, the J call TRBJ2-3; TRBD2 matches at 15 bases. Germline V gives CDR1 SEHNR, CDR2 FQNEAQ (reference sequence). This CDR3 spans 19 amino acids. Trimming at V came to 3 bases and at J to 6 bases, leaving 13 bases not matched to a gene. CDR3 sequence (DNA): TGTGCCAGCAGCTTCCTTCCGGGACTAGCGGGGGGTGCCCTCGATACGCAGTATTTT. It yields the protein CASSFLPGLAGGALDTQYF.

The chain links TRBV2 to TRBJ1-5; D gene uncertain. CDR1 SNHLY and CDR2 FYNNEI come from the germline V gene. This CDR3 has 15 amino acids. The V and J ends lost 4 bases and 4 bases respectively, with 14 bases between them. The CDR3 reads CASSVDSARNQPQHF. Written as DNA, the CDR3 is TGTGCCAGCAGTGTAGACTCCGCGAGAAATCAGCCCCAGCATTTT.

In nucleotides, the CDR3 is TGTGCCAGCAGTGAGAACTGGACAGGAAACGGCTACACCTTC. Its protein is CASSENWTGNGYTF. J is TRBJ1-2 and V is TRBV6-1, with TRBD1 matching 7 bases. Trimming at V came to 3 bases and at J to 8 bases, leaving 9 bases not matched to a gene. This CDR3 region has 14 residues. Germline V gives CDR1 MNHNS, CDR2 SASEGT.

The chain couples TRBV6-1 to TRBJ2-6; D remains ambiguous. This CDR3 has 13 residues. Trimming took off 7 bases at V and 2 bases at J, with 6 bases between the two ends. Germline V gives CDR1 MNHNS, CDR2 SASEGT. The CDR3 sequence is CASTRTGANVLTF. CDR3 DNA: TGTGCCAGCACAAGAACTGGGGCCAACGTCCTGACTTTC.

The V and J genes are TRBV7-9 and TRBJ2-3, with D perhaps TRBD2 (5 bases). The CDR3 runs to 13 residues. Germline V lookup: CDR1 SEHNR, CDR2 FQNEAQ (reference sequence). V lost 8 bases, J lost 2 bases, and 11 bases lay in between. The CDR3 region has the DNA TGTGCCAGCGGGAGCACCCACACAGATACGCAGTATTTT. Protein sequence: CASGSTHTDTQYF.

The V gene is TRBV10-2, the J gene TRBJ2-1, with 7 bases fitting TRBD1. Looked up from germline, CDR1 is WSHSY and CDR2 is SAAADI. The V gene end was trimmed by 8 bases and the J gene end by 3 bases; junction bases not matched to a gene: 4. CDR3 length: 13 residues. The CDR3 spells CASCTGDYNEQFF. CDR3 DNA: TGCGCCAGCTGTACAGGGGACTACAATGAGCAGTTCTTC.

This clonotype showed up many times. V and J are TRBV7-2 and TRBJ2-7; no reliable D call. The CDR3 consists of 13 residues. V gave up 4 bases and J gave up 2 bases, with 9 bases separating them. CDR1 and CDR2 from the germline V gene are SGHTA and FQGNSA. The CDR3 is CASSSRGAYEQYF. The CDR3 nucleotides are TGTGCCAGCAGCTCCCGCGGAGCCTACGAGCAGTACTTC.

The table lists this clonotype with a few counts. The chain uses TRBV11-2 and TRBJ2-7; D may match TRBD1 or TRBD2 (5 bases each). This CDR3 contains 14 residues. The V and J ends lost 6 bases and 3 bases respectively, with 15 bases between them. The germline CDR1 and CDR2 sequences are SGHAT and FQNNGV. The CDR3 nucleotides are TGTGCCAGCAGATCCGGGACGCCACTCTACGAGCAGTACTTC. Residues: CASRSGTPLYEQYF.

This clonotype occurred many times. The rearrangement uses TRBV29-1 and TRBJ2-7; 8 bases line up with TRBD2. The V gene end was trimmed by 7 bases and the J gene end by 5 bases; junction bases not matched to a gene: 7. Germline V gene data show CDR1 as SQVTM and CDR2 as ANQGSEA. This CDR3 region has 12 residues. The CDR3: CSGWTSRDEQYF. Here the CDR3 DNA reads TGCAGCGGTTGGACTAGCCGGGACGAGCAGTACTTC.

This clonotype was seen a few times. The chain employs TRBV6-1 and TRBJ2-3, with D maybe TRBD1 (5 bases). The V gene lost 2 bases and the J gene lost 0 bases, with 9 bases spanning the gap. The germline gives CDR1 MNHNS, CDR2 SASEGT. This CDR3 has 15 residues. CDR3: CASSEQQASTDTQYF. CDR3 in DNA: TGTGCCAGCAGTGAACAACAGGCTAGCACAGATACGCAGTATTTT.

This chain joins TRBV4-3 and TRBJ2-7; 8 bases are shared with TRBD1. V gave up 1 base and J gave up 3 bases; unmatched junction bases: 5. The CDR3 is 15 amino acids. Germline V CDR1 and CDR2: LGHNA, YSLEER. The CDR3 protein is CASSQASGQGYEQYF. As DNA, the CDR3 is TGCGCCAGCAGCCAAGCTTCTGGACAGGGCTACGAGCAGTACTTC.